The source of this T cell receptor (beta chain) is a study of tumor T cells in aggressive B-cell lymphoma (TCRdb year 2017). The CDR3 covers 15 residues, taking in both the cysteine and the phenylalanine. Kept here is only the CDR3 DNA, which spans 45 bases and is read in frame from base 1. The germline V gene provides CDR1 SGHNT and CDR2 YENEEA. At the junction V is shortened by 1 base and J by 1 base, with 10 bases in between. Preparation of the library involved the immunoSEQ multiplex PCR assay. Held by TCRdb, this immuneACCESS table contains in-frame sequences only and omits some clones. Under half of the omission traces to an unresolved V gene where checked; the cause of the rest is unknown. Present in this sample are 9,000 or so clones, approximately 85% of which were seen just once. The ten largest make up 3.4% of the sample. Turning to this clone: Its antigen is unknown. No base quality values were provided; no much bigger clone lies one nucleotide off.

The sequence was collected from an adult with diffuse large B cell lymphoma. Material for sequencing was tumor tissue. The rearrangement combines TRBV11-3 with TRBJ2-5; a weak D assignment points to TRBD1 (6 bases agree). The encoded CDR3 is CASSLVTGPQETQYF. The DNA sequence is TGTGCCAGCAGCTTAGTAACAGGGCCCCAAGAGACCCAGTACTTC.